This is a list of T cell receptor beta chains from one sample in a study of T-cell reconstitution after alpha-beta-depleted transplantation in children. TCRdb reprocessed the PCR reads with MiXCR, giving one entry per CDR3 protein. The sample lists roughly 220,000 distinct CDR3 sequences, 9.7% occurring once. The specimen comprised PBMCs from the stem cell graft donor, sampled from the stem cell graft. Receptors originate from a human donor who donated a stem cell graft to a child with SCID. CDR3s include the opening cysteine and the closing phenylalanine or tryptophan. Each record gives: clone size, V gene, J gene, CDR3 length, D gene, CDR3 DNA, CDR3 protein. The D gene is left open where the match is weak. Only some rows state a clone size, as once, few, many or a class for expanded clones.

clone_size: NA; v_call: TRBV7-3; j_call: TRBJ2-7; cdr3_length: 14; d_call: TRBD1; cdr3_nt: TGTGCCAGCAGCCCTGGGGGACAGCCCTACGAGCAGTACTTC; cdr3_aa: CASSPGGQPYEQYF
clone_size: few; v_call: TRBV3-1; j_call: TRBJ1-1; cdr3_length: 14; d_call: TRBD1; cdr3_nt: TGTGCCAGCAGCCAGGGGGGGCAGGGGGCAGAAGCTTTCTTT; cdr3_aa: CASSQGGQGAEAFF
clone_size: many; v_call: TRBV6-1; j_call: TRBJ1-2; cdr3_length: 16; d_call: TRBD1; cdr3_nt: TGTGCCAGCAGTCCCCGGACAGGGGCCGACGGTCGGGGCTACACCTTC; cdr3_aa: CASSPRTGADGRGYTF
clone_size: NA; v_call: TRBV4-1; j_call: TRBJ1-5; cdr3_length: 16; d_call: TRBD1; cdr3_nt: TGCGCCAGCAGCCACCTGACAGGGACCGGCAATCAGCCCCAGCATTTT; cdr3_aa: CASSHLTGTGNQPQHF
clone_size: many; v_call: TRBV19; j_call: TRBJ2-2; cdr3_length: 17; d_call: NA; cdr3_nt: TGTGCCAGTAGTATAGGGGCCCTCGGACTGAACACCGGGGAGCTGTTTTTT; cdr3_aa: CASSIGALGLNTGELFF
clone_size: many; v_call: TRBV10-3; j_call: TRBJ2-2; cdr3_length: 16; d_call: TRBD1; cdr3_nt: TGTGCCATCAGCGCAGATACAGGGGCCGCCACCGGGGAGCTGTTTTTT; cdr3_aa: CAISADTGAATGELFF
clone_size: many; v_call: TRBV7-6; j_call: TRBJ2-2; cdr3_length: 16; d_call: TRBD1; cdr3_nt: TGTGCCAGCAGCTTTCGCAGGGGGCGCGTCACCGGGGAGCTGTTTTTT; cdr3_aa: CASSFRRGRVTGELFF
clone_size: many; v_call: TRBV7-9; j_call: TRBJ1-1; cdr3_length: 12; d_call: NA; cdr3_nt: TGTGCCAGCAGTCGCAGACAGACTGAAGCTTTCTTT; cdr3_aa: CASSRRQTEAFF
clone_size: few; v_call: TRBV5-1; j_call: TRBJ2-1; cdr3_length: 15; d_call: NA; cdr3_nt: TGCGCCAGCAGCTTGGTGGCAGGCTCCTACAATGAGCAGTTCTTC; cdr3_aa: CASSLVAGSYNEQFF
clone_size: many; v_call: TRBV11-1; j_call: TRBJ1-4; cdr3_length: 13; d_call: TRBD1; cdr3_nt: TGTGCCAGCAGCTCCGGACAGGGGATGAAACTGTTTTTT; cdr3_aa: CASSSGQGMKLFF
clone_size: many; v_call: TRBV6-2/TRBV6-3; j_call: TRBJ2-7; cdr3_length: 15; d_call: TRBD2; cdr3_nt: TGTGCCAGCAGTAAGGCACTAGCGGGGGTCGACGAGCAGTACTTC; cdr3_aa: CASSKALAGVDEQYF
clone_size: many; v_call: TRBV12-3/TRBV12-4; j_call: TRBJ2-2; cdr3_length: 14; d_call: TRBD1; cdr3_nt: TGTGCCAGCAATAACAGGGGGCCGTGGGGGGAGCTGTTTTTT; cdr3_aa: CASNNRGPWGELFF
clone_size: many; v_call: TRBV29-1; j_call: TRBJ1-1; cdr3_length: 13; d_call: NA; cdr3_nt: TGCAGCGTTCGGCGGGGGCGCGTTGGTGAAGCTTTCTTT; cdr3_aa: CSVRRGRVGEAFF
clone_size: many; v_call: TRBV20-1; j_call: TRBJ1-3; cdr3_length: 15; d_call: NA; cdr3_nt: TGCAGTGCTAGACTTAACAGGGAGGCTGGAAACACCATATATTTT; cdr3_aa: CSARLNREAGNTIYF
clone_size: many; v_call: TRBV5-5; j_call: TRBJ2-6; cdr3_length: 18; d_call: NA; cdr3_nt: TGTGCCAGCAGCTTGGATCACTTGTGGAGCTCTGGGGCCAACGTCCTGACTTTC; cdr3_aa: CASSLDHLWSSGANVLTF
clone_size: many; v_call: TRBV29-1; j_call: TRBJ2-3; cdr3_length: 15; d_call: NA; cdr3_nt: TGCAGCGTTGAAGTGCTCGACGGTAGCACAGATACGCAGTATTTT; cdr3_aa: CSVEVLDGSTDTQYF
clone_size: many; v_call: TRBV15; j_call: TRBJ2-3; cdr3_length: 17; d_call: TRBD2; cdr3_nt: TGTGCCACCAGCAGCCTAAGGGGCAAGCGGGGGGCAGATACGCAGTATTTT; cdr3_aa: CATSSLRGKRGADTQYF
clone_size: many; v_call: TRBV7-3; j_call: TRBJ2-2; cdr3_length: 16; d_call: NA; cdr3_nt: TGTGCCAGCAGCTTCTATCTGGCTACGAACACCGGGGAGCTGTTTTTT; cdr3_aa: CASSFYLATNTGELFF
clone_size: NA; v_call: TRBV27; j_call: TRBJ2-7; cdr3_length: 17; d_call: NA; cdr3_nt: TGTGCCAGCATCGGGAGTCCAGGGGGGGTCCCCTCCTACGAGCAGTACTTC; cdr3_aa: CASIGSPGGVPSYEQYF
clone_size: many; v_call: TRBV5-1; j_call: TRBJ2-6; cdr3_length: 16; d_call: NA; cdr3_nt: TGCGCCAGCAGGTTAAAGTCCGGGGTCGGGGCCAACGTCCTGACTTTC; cdr3_aa: CASRLKSGVGANVLTF
clone_size: many; v_call: TRBV5-6; j_call: TRBJ1-2; cdr3_length: 15; d_call: TRBD1; cdr3_nt: TGTGCCAGCAGCTTGGGGACAGGGCTTAACTATGGCTACACCTTC; cdr3_aa: CASSLGTGLNYGYTF
clone_size: NA; v_call: TRBV5-1; j_call: TRBJ1-2; cdr3_length: 17; d_call: NA; cdr3_nt: TGCGCCAGCAGCTTGGCGAGTGGGCCCGGGGAGGGCTATGGCTACACCTTC; cdr3_aa: CASSLASGPGEGYGYTF
clone_size: many; v_call: TRBV5-1; j_call: TRBJ2-3; cdr3_length: 15; d_call: TRBD1; cdr3_nt: TGCGCCAGCAGGCGCCCGGGACAGGGGACAGATACGCAGTATTTT; cdr3_aa: CASRRPGQGTDTQYF
clone_size: many; v_call: TRBV6-2/TRBV6-3; j_call: TRBJ1-2; cdr3_length: 15; d_call: TRBD1; cdr3_nt: TGTGCCAGCAATACACCGGGACAGGGAAGCTACGGCTACACCTTC; cdr3_aa: CASNTPGQGSYGYTF
clone_size: many; v_call: TRBV5-1; j_call: TRBJ1-6; cdr3_length: 17; d_call: NA; cdr3_nt: TGCGCCAGCAGCCCGGTGGGCCGTAGCTCCTATAATTCACCCCTCCACTTT; cdr3_aa: CASSPVGRSSYNSPLHF
clone_size: many; v_call: TRBV20-1; j_call: TRBJ1-1; cdr3_length: 15; d_call: NA; cdr3_nt: TGCAGTGCTAGAGATAATAGCGGTATGGGCACTGAAGCTTTCTTT; cdr3_aa: CSARDNSGMGTEAFF
clone_size: few; v_call: TRBV10-1; j_call: TRBJ1-1; cdr3_length: 17; d_call: NA; cdr3_nt: TGCGCCAGCAGTGAGTCGGGGCAAATTAAGGAGAACACTGAAGCTTTCTTT; cdr3_aa: CASSESGQIKENTEAFF
clone_size: many; v_call: TRBV20-1; j_call: TRBJ2-1; cdr3_length: 14; d_call: NA; cdr3_nt: TGCAGTGCCGAAGGACAAGCATATTACAATGAGCAGTTCTTC; cdr3_aa: CSAEGQAYYNEQFF
clone_size: many; v_call: TRBV4-1; j_call: TRBJ1-1; cdr3_length: 13; d_call: NA; cdr3_nt: TGCGCCAGCAGCTCCCGGGGGGTCACTGAAGCTTTCTTT; cdr3_aa: CASSSRGVTEAFF
clone_size: many; v_call: TRBV5-1; j_call: TRBJ2-3; cdr3_length: 15; d_call: TRBD1; cdr3_nt: TGCGCCAGCAGCACCACAGACAGGGGGCAAGATACGCAGTATTTT; cdr3_aa: CASSTTDRGQDTQYF
clone_size: many; v_call: TRBV9; j_call: TRBJ2-2; cdr3_length: 14; d_call: TRBD1; cdr3_nt: TGTGCCAGCAGCGGTCGGGACAGCACCGGGGAGCTGTTTTTT; cdr3_aa: CASSGRDSTGELFF
clone_size: many; v_call: TRBV7-7; j_call: TRBJ2-7; cdr3_length: 13; d_call: NA; cdr3_nt: TGTGCCAGCAGCCCGAACGGGGACTCGCTGCAGTACTTC; cdr3_aa: CASSPNGDSLQYF
clone_size: NA; v_call: TRBV20-1; j_call: TRBJ1-2; cdr3_length: 14; d_call: NA; cdr3_nt: TGCAGTGCTAGAGATTATGGGGGAAACTATGGCTACACCTTC; cdr3_aa: CSARDYGGNYGYTF
clone_size: many; v_call: TRBV5-1; j_call: TRBJ2-5; cdr3_length: 15; d_call: NA; cdr3_nt: TGCGCCAGCAGCCCCTGGTTGGTGGAGGTGGAGACCCAGTACTTC; cdr3_aa: CASSPWLVEVETQYF
clone_size: many; v_call: TRBV5-1; j_call: TRBJ2-7; cdr3_length: 15; d_call: NA; cdr3_nt: TGCGCCAGCAGCTTGTTGTACGGGGGCACCTACGAGCAGTACTTC; cdr3_aa: CASSLLYGGTYEQYF
clone_size: NA; v_call: TRBV19; j_call: TRBJ2-1; cdr3_length: 15; d_call: TRBD1; cdr3_nt: TGTGCCAGTAGATCTGGACAGGGCTCCTACAATGAGCAGTTCTTC; cdr3_aa: CASRSGQGSYNEQFF
clone_size: many; v_call: TRBV28; j_call: TRBJ2-5; cdr3_length: 13; d_call: NA; cdr3_nt: TGTGCCAGCAGTTTATTAACAGCAGGGCCCCAGTACTTC; cdr3_aa: CASSLLTAGPQYF
clone_size: NA; v_call: TRBV7-9; j_call: TRBJ1-5; cdr3_length: 16; d_call: TRBD1; cdr3_nt: TGTGCCAGCAGCCGCGGGGGGACAGGGCGGTTTCAGCCCCAGCATTTT; cdr3_aa: CASSRGGTGRFQPQHF
clone_size: many; v_call: TRBV24-1; j_call: TRBJ1-1; cdr3_length: 15; d_call: NA; cdr3_nt: TGTGCCACCAGTGACCCGAGGGGATCCGGCACTGAAGCTTTCTTT; cdr3_aa: CATSDPRGSGTEAFF
clone_size: many; v_call: TRBV25-1; j_call: TRBJ2-1; cdr3_length: 13; d_call: NA; cdr3_nt: TGTGCCAGCAGTGAATATTGGGGGTTTGAGCAGTTCTTC; cdr3_aa: CASSEYWGFEQFF
clone_size: many; v_call: TRBV20-1; j_call: TRBJ2-1; cdr3_length: 14; d_call: NA; cdr3_nt: TGCAGTGCTAGAGCCAAAGGGGCCTACAATGAGCAGTTCTTC; cdr3_aa: CSARAKGAYNEQFF
clone_size: many; v_call: TRBV5-1; j_call: TRBJ2-7; cdr3_length: 12; d_call: NA; cdr3_nt: TGCGCCAGCAGCTTGGTTTTTAGCGAGCAGTACTTC; cdr3_aa: CASSLVFSEQYF
clone_size: NA; v_call: TRBV19; j_call: TRBJ2-1; cdr3_length: 15; d_call: NA; cdr3_nt: TGTGCCAGTAGTTGGGACCAGTCAGCTATTAATGAGCAGTTCTTC; cdr3_aa: CASSWDQSAINEQFF
clone_size: many; v_call: TRBV6-2/TRBV6-3; j_call: TRBJ1-1; cdr3_length: 13; d_call: NA; cdr3_nt: TGTGCCAGCAGTAGGGACAAGAACACTGAAGCTTTCTTT; cdr3_aa: CASSRDKNTEAFF
clone_size: many; v_call: TRBV29-1; j_call: TRBJ1-1; cdr3_length: 8; d_call: NA; cdr3_nt: TGCAGCGTTGATGGGGGTGTCTTT; cdr3_aa: CSVDGGVF
clone_size: many; v_call: TRBV5-1; j_call: TRBJ2-3; cdr3_length: 15; d_call: TRBD2; cdr3_nt: TGCGCCAGCAGCTTAGCGGGGGACTTCACAGATACGCAGTATTTT; cdr3_aa: CASSLAGDFTDTQYF
clone_size: many; v_call: TRBV5-6; j_call: TRBJ2-7; cdr3_length: 14; d_call: TRBD1; cdr3_nt: TGTGCCAGCAGCTTAACCGGGACAGGCTACGAGCAGTACTTC; cdr3_aa: CASSLTGTGYEQYF
clone_size: many; v_call: TRBV19; j_call: TRBJ1-5; cdr3_length: 15; d_call: TRBD1; cdr3_nt: TGTGCCAGTAAGGACAGGAGCTATAGCAATCAGCCCCAGCATTTT; cdr3_aa: CASKDRSYSNQPQHF
clone_size: many; v_call: TRBV20-1; j_call: TRBJ2-1; cdr3_length: 16; d_call: NA; cdr3_nt: TGCAGTGCTTTTGCCAAACCAAGGGGTGCCTACAATGAGCAGTTCTTC; cdr3_aa: CSAFAKPRGAYNEQFF
clone_size: many; v_call: TRBV12-3/TRBV12-4; j_call: TRBJ1-5; cdr3_length: 13; d_call: NA; cdr3_nt: TGTGCCAGCAGTTTAGGGGGGTATCAGCCCCAGCATTTT; cdr3_aa: CASSLGGYQPQHF
clone_size: few; v_call: TRBV6-6; j_call: TRBJ1-2; cdr3_length: 13; d_call: NA; cdr3_nt: TGTGCCAGCAGTCTCACCGGGGACGGAGGCTACACCTTC; cdr3_aa: CASSLTGDGGYTF
clone_size: many; v_call: TRBV5-1; j_call: TRBJ2-2; cdr3_length: 17; d_call: TRBD2; cdr3_nt: TGCGCCAGCAGCCGGGGGACTAGCGGGGTTGTCACCGGGGAGCTGTTTTTT; cdr3_aa: CASSRGTSGVVTGELFF
clone_size: NA; v_call: TRBV5-1; j_call: TRBJ1-1; cdr3_length: 15; d_call: TRBD1; cdr3_nt: TGCGCCAGCAGCCCCTCTCAGGGGGCGCGAACTGAAGCTTTCTTT; cdr3_aa: CASSPSQGARTEAFF
clone_size: many; v_call: TRBV20-1; j_call: TRBJ2-7; cdr3_length: 15; d_call: TRBD1; cdr3_nt: TGCAGTGCTAGGCACAGACAGGGTTTCTTGGACGAGCAGTACTTC; cdr3_aa: CSARHRQGFLDEQYF
clone_size: many; v_call: TRBV12-3/TRBV12-4; j_call: TRBJ1-1; cdr3_length: 19; d_call: TRBD1; cdr3_nt: TGTGCCAGCAGATTAAGAGGATTAGGACAGGGGGGAGGGGGCACTGAAGCTTTCTTT; cdr3_aa: CASRLRGLGQGGGGTEAFF
clone_size: many; v_call: TRBV12-3/TRBV12-4; j_call: TRBJ1-2; cdr3_length: 11; d_call: NA; cdr3_nt: TGTGCCAGCAGTTTGCAGTATGGCTACACCTTC; cdr3_aa: CASSLQYGYTF
clone_size: many; v_call: TRBV5-1; j_call: TRBJ2-3; cdr3_length: 13; d_call: TRBD2; cdr3_nt: TGCGCCAGCAGCCCCGCCCGGGGGGGTACGCAGTATTTT; cdr3_aa: CASSPARGGTQYF
clone_size: NA; v_call: TRBV7-3; j_call: TRBJ2-1; cdr3_length: 12; d_call: NA; cdr3_nt: TGTGCCAGCAGCTTAAGGCCCCAGGAGCAGTTCTTC; cdr3_aa: CASSLRPQEQFF
clone_size: many; v_call: TRBV5-1; j_call: TRBJ2-6; cdr3_length: 17; d_call: NA; cdr3_nt: TGCGCCAGCAGCCTAACACTTAGGGTAGCTGGGGCCAACGTCCTGACTTTC; cdr3_aa: CASSLTLRVAGANVLTF
clone_size: many; v_call: TRBV7-2; j_call: TRBJ2-5; cdr3_length: 16; d_call: NA; cdr3_nt: TGTGCCAGCAGCTTAATAGGAACCGGGGCCCAAGAGACCCAGTACTTC; cdr3_aa: CASSLIGTGAQETQYF